Below are 28 T cell receptor beta chains sequenced from a single sample in a study of siplizumab effects on memory and regulatory T cells. This table comes from immunoSEQ multiplex PCR, and its TCRdb copy is limited to in-frame clones, with some not included. The profile covers around 65,000 clones, with roughly 85% appearing a single time and roughly 0.4% taken by the ten largest. Sequences were obtained from memory CD4+ T cells sorted from blood. Receptors originate from a human donor in good health.

V gene TRBV15 combines with J gene TRBJ1-3; D may be TRBD1 (5 bases). CDR1 and CDR2 (germline): LNHNV, YYDKDF (reference sequence). The CDR3 is 15 residues long. V lost 8 bases and J lost 0, with 14 bases in between. This CDR3 reads CATRGGEASGNTIYF. The CDR3 DNA reads TGTGCCACCCGGGGAGGGGAAGCCTCTGGAAACACCATATATTTT.

The V gene is TRBV6-1, the J gene TRBJ2-2, with TRBD2 as a possible D gene (5 bases). The germline CDR1 and CDR2 sequences are MNHNS and SASEGT. This CDR3 spans 15 amino acids. Deletions cut 6 bases from V and 6 bases from J, with 17 bases between. DNA of the CDR3: TGTGCCAGCAGGGACCGGACTGTATTCGCCGGGGAGCTGTTTTTT. Translation gives CASRDRTVFAGELFF.

The chain couples TRBV2 to TRBJ1-2; 10 nucleotides match TRBD1. The CDR3 consists of 13 residues. Trimming cost V 6 bases and J 7 bases; bases outside gene matches: 5. Looked up from germline, CDR1 is SNHLY and CDR2 is FYNNEI. The CDR3 spells CASSDRGQGGYTF. DNA of the CDR3: TGTGCCAGCAGCGACAGGGGGCAGGGTGGCTACACCTTC.

The genes are TRBV6-5 and TRBJ1-5; 7 nucleotides line up with TRBD1. Germline V lookup: CDR1 MNHEY, CDR2 SVGAGI. V trimming: 0 bases; J trimming: 6 bases; junction bases outside the gene matches: 5. The CDR3 has 15 amino acids. The CDR3 is CASSYSPTGVQPQHF. The DNA for the CDR3 is TGTGCCAGCAGTTACTCCCCCACAGGGGTTCAGCCCCAGCATTTT.

The V and J genes are TRBV11-2 and TRBJ2-7; D might be TRBD2 (6 bases). This CDR3 contains 15 residues. The V end lost 1 base, the J end lost 4 bases, and 14 bases lay between the germline ends. CDR1 SGHAT and CDR2 FQNNGV come from the germline V gene. The CDR3 region has the DNA TGTGCCAGCAGCTTAGGTCCGGGGGAGACTTACGAGCAGTACTTC. It is translated as CASSLGPGETYEQYF.

The chain couples TRBV2 to TRBJ1-1; no firm D call. Trimming pared 1 base from V and 0 bases from J, leaving 6 bases between. Germline V CDR1 and CDR2: SNHLY, FYNNEI. The CDR3 has 14 residues. The chain's CDR3 is CASSEEILNTEAFF. The CDR3 region has the DNA TGTGCCAGCAGTGAAGAGATCTTGAACACTGAAGCTTTCTTT.

This clone was seen a single time. The gene calls are TRBV7-9 and TRBJ2-1; 8 bases agree with TRBD1. The V gene's germline CDR1 is SEHNR and CDR2 FQNEAQ (reference sequence). This CDR3 has 15 residues. Trimming cost V 5 bases and J 7 bases; bases outside gene matches: 10. CDR3 residues: CASSPRTGWGNEQFF. CDR3 bases: TGTGCCAGCAGCCCCCGGACAGGGTGGGGGAATGAGCAGTTCTTC.

This rearrangement joins TRBV2 to TRBJ2-3; maybe TRBD2 (5 bases). CDR1 is SNHLY, CDR2 FYNNEI, per germline. The CDR3 consists of 16 residues. The germline V and J ends were trimmed by 8 bases and 0 bases, with 18 bases remaining between them. This CDR3 is CASSLQRRTSTDTQYF. In DNA, the CDR3 is TGTGCCAGCTCCCTCCAGCGGCGGACTAGCACAGATACGCAGTATTTT.

The chain has TRBV18 and TRBJ1-5, with no clear D. This CDR3 is 14 amino acids long. V was pared by 3 bases and J by 6 bases, with 12 bases between. Germline CDR1 is KGHSH and CDR2 is LQKENI. The CDR3 DNA sequence: TGTGCCAGCTCACCGCTCAGAGGGCTTCAGCCCCAGCATTTT. As protein: CASSPLRGLQPQHF.

This sequence joins TRBV4-2 and TRBJ1-2; TRBD1 aligns across 7 bases. The CDR3 runs 14 residues. Germline values: CDR1 LGHNA, CDR2 YNFKEQ. Losses at the gene ends were 1 base for V and 8 bases for J; bases not matched to a gene: 7. CDR3 nucleotides: TGTGCCAGCAGCCAAGCCACCTCAGGGGGAGGCTACACCTTC. Residues: CASSQATSGGGYTF.

The chain couples TRBV7-9 to TRBJ2-3; D may correspond to TRBD1 or TRBD2 (5 bases each). CDR1 SEHNR and CDR2 FQNEAQ come from the germline V gene (reference sequence). V gave up 5 bases and J gave up 0 bases, with 15 bases separating them. This CDR3 has 16 residues. CDR3 amino acids: CASSPQGTTSTDTQYF. DNA for the CDR3: TGTGCCAGCAGCCCCCAAGGGACCACTAGCACAGATACGCAGTATTTT.

The CDR3 loop is CASREMGAGGYTF. In DNA form, the CDR3 reads TGTGCCAGCAGAGAGATGGGGGCGGGCGGCTACACCTTC. This rearrangement joins TRBV6-1 to TRBJ1-2, with TRBD1 as a possible D gene (6 bases). There are 13 residues in the CDR3. V shed 6 bases and J shed 8 bases, with 16 bases lying between them. In germline, CDR1 is MNHNS, CDR2 SASEGT.

The gene calls are TRBV19 and TRBJ2-3; D tentatively reads TRBD1 or TRBD2 (5 bases each). CDR3 size: 18 residues. Looked up from germline, CDR1 is LNHDA and CDR2 is SQIVND (reference sequence). Trimming cost V 5 bases and J 3 bases, with 24 bases left between them. The CDR3 sequence is CASSQNRDPSFGTDTQYF. CDR3 DNA: TGTGCCAGTAGTCAAAACCGGGACCCATCCTTCGGGACAGATACGCAGTATTTT.

The CDR3 nucleotides are TGTGCCAGCAGCTTATCCTCATACTATGGCTACACCTTC. This gives the protein CASSLSSYYGYTF. This chain links TRBV7-9 with TRBJ1-2; no clear D. Trimming took off 2 bases at V and 3 bases at J, with 7 bases between the two ends. Germline lookup yields CDR1 SEHNR and CDR2 FQNEAQ (reference sequence). The CDR3 contains 13 residues.

This sequence joins TRBV7-2 and TRBJ2-3, with 9 bases aligning to TRBD2. The CDR3 has 15 amino acids. V shed 1 base, J shed 7 bases, and the junction held 6 bases outside the gene matches. Germline CDR1 is SGHTA and CDR2 is FQGNSA. In DNA form, the CDR3 reads TGTGCCAGCAGCTTAGGAGCGGGGGGCAGGAATACGCAGTATTTT. It codes for CASSLGAGGRNTQYF. Full variable domain (outside the CDR3, taken from reference TRBV7-2 and TRBJ2-3): GAGVSQSPSNKVTEKGKDVELRCDPISGHTALYWYRQSLGQGLEFLIYFQGNSAPDKSGLPSDRFSAERTGGSVSTLTIQRTQQEDSAVYLCASSLGAGGRNTQYFGPGTRLTVL.

This clone showed up just a few times. The chain links TRBV2 to TRBJ1-5; D may be TRBD1 (5 bases). The V end lost 3 bases, the J end lost 7 bases, and 7 bases lay between the germline ends. In germline, CDR1 is SNHLY, CDR2 FYNNEI. The CDR3 is made up of 12 amino acids. The CDR3 coding sequence is TGTGCCAGCAGTGAGGGGGTCCAGCCCCAGCATTTT. Its translation: CASSEGVQPQHF.

This clone was seen a few times. The J gene is TRBJ1-1, the V gene TRBV19; D remains ambiguous. This CDR3 contains 15 residues. Looked up from germline, CDR1 is LNHDA and CDR2 is SQIVND (reference sequence). The V gene lost 4 bases and the J gene lost 4 bases, with 16 bases spanning the gap. For the CDR3, the DNA is TGTGCCAGTAGTACCCGGTCTTTTATGAGCACTGAAGCTTTCTTT. It translates to CASSTRSFMSTEAFF.

The chain employs TRBV30 and TRBJ2-1, with D possibly being TRBD1 or TRBD2 (6 bases each). The CDR3 runs to 13 residues. V lost 4 bases and J 4 bases, leaving 11 bases between the germline ends. The germline V gene encodes CDR1 GTSNPN and CDR2 SVGIG (reference sequence). The DNA of the CDR3 is TGTGCCTGGATTAGAGGGGGGTACAATGAGCAGTTCTTC. Translation: CAWIRGGYNEQFF.

This chain links TRBV9 with TRBJ1-5; D is uncertain. V lost 0 bases, J lost 6 bases, and 10 bases lay in between. Germline V lookup: CDR1 SGDLS, CDR2 YYNGEE. The CDR3 extends over 14 amino acids. The CDR3: CASSVGAGGQPQHF. CDR3 nucleotide sequence: TGTGCCAGCAGCGTAGGGGCAGGAGGTCAGCCCCAGCATTTT.

This clone was observed once. The chain couples TRBV7-2 to TRBJ2-3, with TRBD2 matching over 15 bases. The V segment lost 0 bases and the J segment 2 bases; nucleotides outside the gene matches: 3. CDR1 SGHTA and CDR2 FQGNSA come from the germline V gene. The CDR3 extends over 18 amino acids. In DNA form, the CDR3 reads TGTGCCAGCAGCTTAGCGTGGACTAGCGGGGGGGTCACAGATACGCAGTATTTT. As protein: CASSLAWTSGGVTDTQYF.

The chain is built from TRBV2 and TRBJ1-1; unclear D gene. CDR3 length: 12 residues. The germline V gene has CDR1 SNHLY and CDR2 FYNNEI. V gave up 7 bases and J gave up 1 base, with 7 bases separating them. CDR3 loop: CASIQWNTEAFF. Here the CDR3 DNA reads TGTGCCAGCATACAGTGGAACACTGAAGCTTTCTTT. Full variable domain (rest looked up from reference TRBV2 and TRBJ1-1): EPEVTQTPSHQVTQMGQEVILRCVPISNHLYFYWYRQILGQKVEFLVSFYNNEISEKSEIFDDQFSVERPDGSNFTLKIRSTKLEDSAMYFCASIQWNTEAFFGQGTRLTVV.

This chain connects TRBV4-3 to TRBJ1-2, with D possibly being TRBD1 (6 bases). Trimming removed 5 bases from V and 4 bases from J, with 11 bases in between. CDR3 length: 13 amino acids. Germline loops: CDR1 LGHNA, CDR2 YSLEER. CDR3 in DNA: TGCGCCAGCAGCTTACAGGGTTCCTATGGCTACACCTTC. Protein sequence: CASSLQGSYGYTF.

The table lists this clone with a count of one. The J gene is TRBJ1-5, the V gene TRBV29-1; TRBD1 might be the D (5 bases). Germline V CDR1 and CDR2: SQVTM, ANQGSEA. The CDR3 extends over 13 amino acids. V was shortened by 4 bases and J by 5 bases, with 12 bases between the two germline ends. The chain's CDR3 is CSVVTGLHQPQHF. The CDR3 nucleotides are TGCAGCGTTGTTACAGGCCTCCATCAGCCCCAGCATTTT.

The genes are TRBV27 and TRBJ1-4, with D uncertain. Between the trimmed V and J ends, which lost 8 bases and 3 bases, there was a span of 7 bases. This CDR3 region has 12 residues. Germline V gene lookup returns CDR1 MNHEY and CDR2 SMNVEV (reference sequence). CDR3 in DNA: TGTGCCAGCCATGGGGCTAATGAAAAACTGTTTTTT. Residues: CASHGANEKLFF.

The rearrangement uses TRBV6-1 and TRBJ2-7; D is perhaps TRBD1 (6 bases). V shed 8 bases and J shed 0 bases, with 11 bases lying between them. The CDR3 consists of 13 residues. Germline lookup yields CDR1 MNHNS and CDR2 SASEGT. CDR3 nucleotide sequence: TGTGCCAGCGAAAACAGGGTCTCCTACGAGCAGTACTTC. This codes for CASENRVSYEQYF.

This sequence joins TRBV7-8 and TRBJ1-4, with D tentatively TRBD1 (5 bases). This CDR3 has 13 amino acids. CDR1 SGHVS and CDR2 FQNEAQ come from the germline V gene. The ends were cut back, 5 bases at V and 8 bases at J, with 12 bases in the middle. The DNA for the CDR3 is TGTGCCAGCAGCCCGGTAAGGGGCGAAAAACTGTTTTTT. This codes for CASSPVRGEKLFF.

The chain links TRBV30 to TRBJ1-5; 9 nucleotides match TRBD1. V shed 1 base, J shed 7 bases, and the junction held 8 bases outside the gene matches. Germline CDR1 GTSNPN, CDR2 SVGIG (reference sequence). The CDR3 length is 15 residues. The DNA of the CDR3 is TGTGCCTGGAGTGCCTCCTCGACAGGGGGACAGCCCCAGCATTTT. As protein: CAWSASSTGGQPQHF.

This rearrangement joins TRBV5-1 to TRBJ2-5; D gene ambiguous. Per germline, CDR1 SGHRS and CDR2 YFSETQ. CDR3 size: 13 residues. V lost 6 bases, J lost 5 bases, and 14 bases lay in between. The CDR3 loop is CASNDLSIETQYF. In DNA form, the CDR3 reads TGCGCCAGCAACGACCTCAGCATTGAGACCCAGTACTTC.